Sequencing of this T cell receptor (beta chain) was carried out in a study of OX40 agonist ivuxolimab in advanced cancers. The wider study: Dose-escalation patients suffered from hepatocellular carcinoma, melanoma, renal cell or head and neck cancer.

General study results and limits: At doses 0.1 to 3.0 mg/kg, CD4+ and CD8+ clones expanded. The mean number of expanded clones was higher in CD8+ T cells than in CD4+.

Blood was sampled at baseline, cycle 4 day 1, and cycle 7 day 1. The data were produced by immunoSEQ multiplex PCR, yet TCRdb's version contains in-frame clones alone and is incomplete. Of some 100,000 clones in the sample, around 86% are singletons; the top ten hold less than 2%. Germline V gene sequence: CDR1 MDHEN, CDR2 SYDVKM. The CDR3 is 16 amino acids. V was clipped by 5 bases and J by 3 bases; unmatched bases: 6. Regarding this clone: No antigen is known for it.

The input for sequencing was CD4+ or CD8+ T cells sorted from blood, taken in a trial of the OX40 agonist ivuxolimab. The chain recombines TRBV28 with TRBJ1-4; 10 bases agree with TRBD1. The sequence was collected from an adult with an advanced solid tumor such as melanoma, head and neck, liver or kidney cancer. The CDR3 loop reads CASSTGTGVSNEKLFF. DNA of the CDR3: TGTGCCAGCAGTACTGGGACAGGGGTATCTAATGAAAAACTGTTTTTT. Combining the CDR3 with reference TRBV28 and TRBJ1-4 gives the whole variable domain DVKVTQSSRYLVKRTGEKVFLECVQDMDHENMFWYRQDPGLGLRLIYFSYDVKMKEKGDIPEGYSVSREKKERFSLILESASTNQTSMYLCASSTGTGVSNEKLFFGSGTQLSVL.